The clone carrying this TCR beta chain was recorded at least ten times. The V gene lost 4 bases and the J gene lost 5 bases, with 8 bases spanning the gap. CDR3 length: 13 amino acids. The germline V gene has CDR1 SGHVS and CDR2 FQNEAQ. This sample was included in a study of T cells in Graves' hyperthyroidism and ophthalmopathy. Study-wide background: The authors collected peripheral blood at initial diagnosis, before any treatment.

Amplification targeted TCR beta CDR3 regions from RNA transcripts. RT-PCR in the first round (using the HTBI primer set) targeted the TCR CDR3. TCRdb redid the calling of the multiplex PCR reads with MiXCR, one entry per CDR3 protein. The data contain more than 300,000 distinct CDR3 sequences, approximately 18% of them singletons. This chain links TRBV7-8 with TRBJ2-2; D gene unclear. The material sequenced was blood. The source is a woman aged 25-40 years with Graves' hyperthyroidism that later progressed to Graves' ophthalmopathy. In DNA form, the CDR3 reads TGTGCCAGCAGCTCAGTTGTTACCGGGGAGCTGTTTTTT. This sequence encodes CASSSVVTGELFF.